A single sample gave rise to the 30 T cell receptor beta chains below, sequenced in a study of T cell responses to AZD1222 COVID-19 vaccine. Clones were sequenced by immunoSEQ multiplex PCR, and TCRdb holds only the in-frame ones, with some missing. The table records 130,000 to 150,000 clones, around nine tenths of them present only once. Sequencing was performed on peripheral blood, taken on day 0 of AZD1222 vaccination. Every receptor here comes from an adult in good health.

The V call is TRBV28, the J call TRBJ1-5, with a weak D call TRBD1 (6 bases). The length of the CDR3 is 16 residues. V lost 3 bases to trimming and J lost 2 bases, with 14 bases between them. The germline V gene has CDR1 MDHEN and CDR2 SYDVKM. The CDR3 nucleotides read TGTGCCAGCAGTTTTGGGGGGCGCCGAGGCAATCAGCCCCAGCATTTT. Protein product: CASSFGGRRGNQPQHF. Full variable domain (outside the CDR3, taken from reference TRBV28 and TRBJ1-5): DVKVTQSSRYLVKRTGEKVFLECVQDMDHENMFWYRQDPGLGLRLIYFSYDVKMKEKGDIPEGYSVSREKKERFSLILESASTNQTSMYLCASSFGGRRGNQPQHFGDGTRLSIL.

This clone is a singleton in its sample. This rearrangement joins TRBV5-5 to TRBJ1-5; no clear D. Looked up from germline, CDR1 is SGHKS and CDR2 is YYEKEE (reference sequence). V was clipped by 4 bases and J by 3 bases, with 11 bases between them. CDR3 length: 14 amino acids. For the CDR3, the DNA is TGTGCCAGCAGCCGGGAGGAAAACAATCAGCCCCAGCATTTT. Its protein product is CASSREENNQPQHF.

V usage is TRBV18 and J usage is TRBJ1-1; D is perhaps TRBD1 (5 bases). CDR1 and CDR2 from the germline V gene are KGHSH and LQKENI. This CDR3 has 14 amino acids. The V and J ends lost 3 bases and 5 bases respectively, with 13 bases between them. CDR3 sequence reads: CASSPRDKGTEAFF. The CDR3 coding sequence is TGTGCCAGCTCACCTAGGGATAAGGGGACTGAAGCTTTCTTT.

The chain carries TRBV30 and TRBJ1-6, with D unclear. The CDR3 sequence is 13 residues long. V was cut by 3 bases and J by 7 bases, with 10 bases left in between. Germline V lookup: CDR1 GTSNPN, CDR2 SVGIG (reference sequence). Here the CDR3 DNA reads TGTGCCTGGAGGCGCACGGGAAATTCACCCCTCCACTTT. Translated: CAWRRTGNSPLHF.

The J gene is TRBJ1-6, the V gene TRBV28, with 10 bases that match TRBD1. The J segment lost 10 bases and the V segment lost 6 bases, leaving 12 bases of the junction unmatched. Germline values: CDR1 MDHEN, CDR2 SYDVKM. The CDR3 consists of 16 residues. This chain's CDR3 is CASSHGPGQGSSPLHF. The CDR3 DNA is TGTGCCAGCAGCCACGGTCCGGGACAGGGGTCCTCACCCCTCCACTTT.

V and J are TRBV7-2 and TRBJ2-4; 10 nucleotides agree with TRBD1. Per the germline V gene, CDR1 is SGHTA and CDR2 is FQGNSA. After removal of 3 bases from V and 5 bases from J, the junction contained 7 bases not matched to a gene. The CDR3 contains 16 residues. This CDR3 reads CASSFRQGAGENIQYF. The CDR3, as DNA: TGTGCCAGCAGCTTCAGACAGGGGGCTGGGGAAAACATTCAGTACTTC.

J is TRBJ1-1 and V is TRBV5-1; D ambiguous. The CDR3 consists of 13 residues. Germline CDR1 is SGHRS and CDR2 is YFSETQ. The V gene lost 0 bases and the J gene lost 8 bases, with 11 bases spanning the gap. In DNA form, the CDR3 reads TGCGCCAGCAGCTTGGATACTGAGGGAGAAGCTTTCTTT. Its translation: CASSLDTEGEAFF.

The V and J genes are TRBV15 and TRBJ1-6; D is undetermined. This CDR3 region has 12 residues. Germline lookup yields CDR1 LNHNV and CDR2 YYDKDF (reference sequence). V lost 5 bases, J lost 7 bases, and 6 bases lay in between. CDR3 nucleotides: TGTGCCACCAGCGGTCCGAATTCACCCCTCCACTTT. Translation gives CATSGPNSPLHF. Variable domain in full (rest from reference TRBV15 and TRBJ1-6): DAMVIQNPRYQVTQFGKPVTLSCSQTLNHNVMYWYQQKSSQAPKLLFHYYDKDFNNEADTPDNFQSRRPNTSFCFLDIRSPGLGDTAMYLCATSGPNSPLHFGNGTRLTVT.

The CDR3 coding sequence is TGTGCCAGCAGCCTACAGGGGGCCGATCAGCCCCAGCATTTT. This gives the protein CASSLQGADQPQHF. V usage is TRBV6-2 or TRBV6-3 and J usage is TRBJ1-5; 9 positions agree with TRBD1. Germline CDR1 reads MNHEY; CDR2 reads SVGEGT. V gave up 6 bases and J gave up 5 bases; unmatched junction bases: 5. The CDR3 runs to 14 residues.

This clone has more than one count but fewer than ten. The chain joins TRBV24-1 to TRBJ1-2; D gene uncertain. The CDR3 consists of 14 residues. V was shortened by 3 bases and J by 4 bases, with 11 bases between the two germline ends. Germline V gene lookup returns CDR1 KGHDR and CDR2 SFDVKD. The CDR3 nucleotides are TGTGCCACCAGTGATCCTTGGTTTAGCTATGGCTACACCTTC. This gives the protein CATSDPWFSYGYTF.

This sequence joins TRBV5-1 and TRBJ2-1; the match to TRBD1 covers 10 bases. The germline V gene has CDR1 SGHRS and CDR2 YFSETQ. Germline trimming cut 4 bases from V and 4 bases from J; bases unmatched to any gene: 5. The length of the CDR3 is 15 residues. CDR3 sequence: CASSRGQGNYNEQFF. CDR3 in DNA: TGCGCCAGCAGCCGGGGACAGGGGAATTACAATGAGCAGTTCTTC.

CDR3 nucleotide sequence: TGCGCCAGCAGCCAAGTAAGGGGGGTAGGCTACGAGCAGTACTTC. Protein sequence: CASSQVRGVGYEQYF. The gene calls are TRBV4-1 and TRBJ2-7; D tentatively reads TRBD1 or TRBD2 (6 bases each). The germline gives CDR1 MGHRA, CDR2 YSYEKL. There are 15 residues in the CDR3. V lost 1 base to trimming and J lost 3 bases, with 13 bases between them.

The chain combines TRBV15 with TRBJ2-3; possibly TRBD2 for D (7 bases). CDR3 size: 16 residues. Trimming removed 7 bases at V and 2 bases at J, with 19 bases between. CDR1 and CDR2 (germline): LNHNV, YYDKDF (reference sequence). The CDR3 is CATTPGGGAFTDTQYF. The CDR3 DNA reads TGTGCCACCACTCCGGGGGGCGGGGCCTTCACAGATACGCAGTATTTT.

The J gene is TRBJ1-2, the V gene TRBV18; D gene ambiguous. CDR3 length equals 13 residues. CDR1 is KGHSH, CDR2 LQKENI, per germline. Trimming pared 2 bases from V and 1 base from J, leaving 5 bases between. CDR3: CASSPGDNYGYTF. Here the CDR3 DNA reads TGTGCCAGCTCACCAGGGGATAACTATGGCTACACCTTC.

The chain has TRBV5-4 and TRBJ2-5; a weak D match, TRBD2 (6 bases). The CDR3 runs 14 residues. Germline assignment: CDR1 SGHNT and CDR2 YYREEE (reference sequence). The V and J ends lost 4 bases and 4 bases respectively, with 14 bases between them. CDR3 amino acids: CASSARQGGETQYF. Here the CDR3 DNA reads TGTGCCAGCAGCGCCCGCCAGGGAGGAGAGACCCAGTACTTC.

This chain joins TRBV5-5 and TRBJ1-5; D is unclear. From germline, CDR1 is SGHKS and CDR2 YYEKEE (reference sequence). Trimming stripped 4 bases from V and 4 bases from J, with 18 bases between. The CDR3 runs to 16 residues. CDR3 sequence (DNA): TGTGCCAGCAGCCCGGTGGGATACAGAGTTAATCAGCCCCAGCATTTT. It yields the protein CASSPVGYRVNQPQHF.

As for this clone: An end of the junction does not agree with germline; a read error may underlie this. The gene calls are TRBV12-5 and TRBJ1-5; D may be TRBD1 (5 bases). Germline V gene sequence: CDR1 LGHNT, CDR2 FRNRAP. This CDR3 region has 14 residues. In nucleotides, the CDR3 is TGTGCTGGTGGGGCAGTTGAGCGCAATCAGCCCCAGCATTTT. Its protein is CAGGAVERNQPQHF.

The chain uses TRBV12-5 and TRBJ2-2; 10 bases are shared with TRBD1. This CDR3 comprises 16 residues. The V gene's germline CDR1 is LGHNT and CDR2 FRNRAP. The V gene end was trimmed by 2 bases and the J gene end by 8 bases; junction bases not matched to a gene: 8. DNA for the CDR3: TGTGCTAGTGGTTTGCCGGGGACAGGGGATCAGGGGGAGCTGTTTTTT. Translation: CASGLPGTGDQGELFF.

The chain uses TRBV5-1 and TRBJ1-3; the D is unclear. The CDR3 has 14 residues. V shed 0 bases and J shed 2 bases, with 6 bases lying between them. The germline CDR1 and CDR2 sequences are SGHRS and YFSETQ. CDR3 amino acids: CASSLEGPGNTIYF. The CDR3 DNA is TGCGCCAGCAGCTTGGAGGGCCCTGGAAACACCATATATTTT.

The V call is TRBV5-4, the J call TRBJ1-2; D perhaps matches TRBD1 (5 bases). The V gene's germline CDR1 is SGHNT and CDR2 YYREEE (reference sequence). The CDR3 totals 13 residues. V was pared by 4 bases and J by 3 bases, with 10 bases between. The DNA for the CDR3 is TGTGCCAGCAGCATGAGGGGAGACTATGGCTACACCTTC. Translating gives CASSMRGDYGYTF.

This clone was recorded only once. The rearrangement links TRBV6-5 to TRBJ1-2, with D perhaps matching TRBD1 (5 bases). Germline V gives CDR1 MNHEY, CDR2 SVGAGI. Between the trimmed V and J ends, which lost 7 bases and 2 bases, there was a span of 17 bases. The CDR3 contains 15 residues. The CDR3 here is CASTVLVGPNYGYTF. The DNA for the CDR3 is TGTGCCAGCACCGTTTTGGTGGGGCCCAACTATGGCTACACCTTC.

The chain couples TRBV7-9 to TRBJ2-7; 8 nucleotides line up with TRBD2. V shed 7 bases, J shed 3 bases, and the junction held 8 bases outside the gene matches. Germline lookup yields CDR1 SEHNR and CDR2 FQNEAQ (reference sequence). CDR3 length: 14 amino acids. CDR3 sequence: CASKKPGLVYEQYF. In DNA form, the CDR3 reads TGTGCCAGCAAAAAACCGGGACTAGTCTACGAGCAGTACTTC.

The chain links TRBV7-8 to TRBJ1-2; 7 nucleotides agree with TRBD1. Trimming removed 5 bases from V and 4 bases from J; junction bases left unmatched: 4. This CDR3 comprises 13 residues. Looked up from germline, CDR1 is SGHVS and CDR2 is FQNEAQ. CDR3 amino acids: CASSRDSIYGYTF. The CDR3 nucleotides are TGTGCCAGCAGCCGGGACAGCATCTATGGCTACACCTTC.

V gene TRBV11-2 combines with J gene TRBJ2-1, with 14 bases that match TRBD2. Trimming cost V 3 bases and J 9 bases; bases outside gene matches: 13. This CDR3 is built from 18 residues. CDR1 and CDR2 (germline): SGHAT, FQNNGV. CDR3 amino acids: CASSFLGGLAGVGSEQFF. The DNA for the CDR3 is TGTGCCAGCAGCTTCCTAGGGGGACTAGCGGGAGTCGGGAGTGAGCAGTTCTTC.

The V gene is TRBV7-9, the J gene TRBJ1-3; 7 nucleotides match TRBD1. Germline V CDR1 and CDR2: SEHNR, FQNEAQ (reference sequence). There are 17 residues in the CDR3. After removal of 5 bases from V and 0 bases from J, the junction contained 10 bases not matched to a gene. The CDR3 DNA is TGTGCCAGCAGCGGTCGGACAGGACCTGACTCTGGAAACACCATATATTTT. Protein product: CASSGRTGPDSGNTIYF.

This CDR3 reads CASSSRRGGAAYEQYF. In nucleotides, the CDR3 is TGTGCCAGCAGTTCCCGCCGGGGGGGGGCTGCTTACGAGCAGTACTTC. The rearrangement joins TRBV27 to TRBJ2-7, with TRBD2 identical over 8 bases. J lost 4 bases, V lost 4 bases, and 12 bases had no gene match. Germline CDR1 MNHEY, CDR2 SMNVEV (reference sequence). The CDR3 spans 16 residues.

The chain couples TRBV7-9 to TRBJ2-7, with D uncertain. Germline CDR1 SEHNR, CDR2 FQNEAQ (reference sequence). There are 13 residues in the CDR3. V lost 3 bases and J 3 bases, leaving 9 bases between the germline ends. CDR3: CASSFDLHYEQYF. CDR3 DNA: TGTGCCAGCAGCTTCGACCTTCACTACGAGCAGTACTTC.

This clone was counted only a few times. The chain links TRBV11-2 to TRBJ2-7, with D perhaps matching TRBD2 (5 bases). The V gene's germline CDR1 is SGHAT and CDR2 FQNNGV. Trimming stripped 5 bases from V and 1 base from J, with 18 bases between. This CDR3 contains 16 residues. This CDR3 is CASSHGVTGESYEQYF. For the CDR3, the DNA is TGTGCCAGCAGCCACGGGGTAACTGGGGAGTCCTACGAGCAGTACTTC.

The rearrangement links TRBV9 to TRBJ2-3; 8 bases agree with TRBD1. Trimming removed 4 bases from V and 3 bases from J; junction bases left unmatched: 10. In germline, CDR1 is SGDLS, CDR2 YYNGEE. CDR3 length: 16 amino acids. The CDR3 protein is CASSPDRGRMTDTQYF. The DNA for the CDR3 is TGTGCCAGCAGCCCCGACAGGGGTAGGATGACAGATACGCAGTATTTT. The whole variable domain, filled in from reference TRBV9 and TRBJ2-3, reads DSGVTQTPKHLITATGQRVTLRCSPRSGDLSVYWYQQSLDQGLQFLIQYYNGEERAKGNILERFSAQQFPDLHSELNLSSLELGDSALYFCASSPDRGRMTDTQYFGPGTRLTVL.

This clone came up once. The rearrangement joins TRBV30 to TRBJ1-1, with TRBD1 matching over 8 bases. The CDR3 has 15 amino acids. Germline V gene lookup returns CDR1 GTSNPN and CDR2 SVGIG (reference sequence). V lost 0 bases, J lost 6 bases, and 9 bases stayed unmatched. The CDR3 DNA reads TGTGCCTGGAGTGTCAAAAGGACAGGGAGTCCTGAAGCTTTCTTT. It yields the protein CAWSVKRTGSPEAFF. The entire variable domain, with the rest obtained from reference TRBV30 and TRBJ1-1, is as follows: SQTIHQWPATLVQPVGSPLSLECTVEGTSNPNLYWYRQAAGRGLQLLFYSVGIGQISSEVPQNLSASRPQDRQFILSSKKLLLSDSGFYLCAWSVKRTGSPEAFFGQGTRLTVV.